Only a few counts were recorded for the clone carrying this TCR beta chain. Antigen unknown. The purity of all sorted populations exceeded 98%. The data were obtained in a study of beta chain features in type 1 diabetes. Study overall: What patients shared with healthy donors was a similar profile of age, gender and cell yields. General study results and limits: Healthy donors had naive, central memory and Treg TCRB repertoires that appeared less similar than those seen among patients. Moderately but significantly shorter TCRB CDR3s were found in Type 1 diabetes patients in all four CD4+ subsets. Type 1 diabetes patients showed fewer insertions and more deletions at VDJ junctions.

Germline V gives CDR1 MDHEN, CDR2 SYDVKM. With 7 bases removed from V and 3 bases from J, the gap between germline ends came to 12 bases. This CDR3 has 14 amino acids. Expressed TCRB transcripts got sequenced, as all isolated RNA was reverse transcribed. Sequenced by immunoSEQ multiplex PCR; TCRdb stores in-frame clones only, minus some. The repertoire includes about 650,000 clones, around an eighth of them detected once, and more than 0.09% sits in the top ten. The clonotype comes from a man aged 30-40 years with type 1 diabetes. Sequenced material: naive CD4+ T cells from blood. V gene TRBV28 combines with J gene TRBJ2-2, with D uncertain. The CDR3: CASTVDGYTGELFF. CDR3 in DNA: TGTGCCAGCACCGTGGACGGATACACCGGGGAGCTGTTTTTT.